This TCR beta chain was identified during a study of Graves' ophthalmopathy and Graves' hyperthyroidism (dated by TCRdb to 2017 to 2018). In terms of the full investigation: Peripheral blood samples were taken at the time of initial diagnosis, before any treatment was given. The independent validation cohort included 18 to 20 hyperthyroidism patients plus 17 patients who later progressed from hyperthyroidism to ophthalmopathy. In total, over 130 blood samples were TCR-sequenced: around 42 ophthalmopathy, some 75 hyperthyroidism and roughly 17 hyperthyroidism-to-ophthalmopathy patients. The 75 to 100 discovery patients were randomly split 7:3 into training and test sets. Following sampling, methimazole starting at 30 mg daily was administered to hyperthyroidism patients, and high-dose intravenous methylprednisolone was administered to ophthalmopathy patients. In roughly six hyperthyroidism patients, the T-cell repertoires found in thyroid tissue were compared with those found in blood. To explore V-J signatures distinguishing ophthalmopathy from hyperthyroidism, a discovery set of some 100 patients (about 43 ophthalmopathy, 57 stable hyperthyroidism) was enrolled. TCR beta repertoire signatures were used to distinguish Graves' ophthalmopathy from Graves' hyperthyroidism and to predict progression to ophthalmopathy.

General findings and caveats noted by the study authors: In cross-validation, the 13-signature model distinguished ophthalmopathy from stable hyperthyroidism with around 86% sensitivity and around 83% specificity, while in the test set the corresponding values were roughly 80% and 75%. In validation, the model predicted ophthalmopathy progression with 55% to 71% sensitivity and 72.22% specificity; some 13 predicted patients were CT-confirmed with GO in a median of around 6 months. Most expanded thyroid clonotypes with a frequency above 0.001 also appeared in blood, which suggests that blood repertoires may reflect the immune response in the thyroid. No statistical method was used to predetermine the sample size, and group allocation was not hidden from the investigators.

In its sample, this clonotype was seen many times. Its cognate antigen has yet to be identified. No base-level quality is on record; no much larger clone is a single base apart. Trimming at the junction amounts to 4 bases on V and 5 bases on J, and the germline ends lie 11 bases apart. The CDR3, cysteine through phenylalanine, is 12 amino acids long. Solely the CDR3 DNA is kept, with 36 bases framed from the first base. The germline V gene supplies CDR1 SQVTM and CDR2 ANQGSEA. A patient counted as having stable hyperthyroidism if there was no progression to ophthalmopathy within 18 months of follow-up. Patients with hyperthyroidism were aged 18 to 65 years, had been newly diagnosed, and had a disease duration of less than 2 months. Patients with other autoimmune diseases, uncontrolled infections, pregnancy or lactation were excluded. Clinical symptoms, serum thyroxine, TRAb, thyroid ultrasound and orbital computed tomography formed the basis of the diagnosis. Using Ficoll-Paque density gradient centrifugation, PBMCs were isolated from less than 13 ml of fresh peripheral blood. Total RNA was extracted with Trizol reagent and quality-checked on an Agilent 2100 Bioanalyzer.

TCR beta CDR3 regions were amplified from RNA transcripts for repertoire sequencing. The first round was an RT-PCR using HTBI primers with the Qiagen OneStep RT-PCR kit, and this first round was followed by a second-round multiplex PCR, then size selection and purification. Sequencing of the libraries was carried out on an Illumina HiSeq2000 in paired-end mode with 100 bp reads. As for the authors' bioinformatics: SOAPnuke was used for read processing, and reads with adapters, uncalled bases, a mean Phred below 15, or no exact constant-primer or identifier match were discarded. High-quality paired reads were merged with COPE v1.2.5. Clonotypes were defined as unique nucleotide sequences and were aligned to IMGT TRB V, D and J references using MiTCR v1.1. The analysis was limited to V-J combinations with a frequency above 0.0001, which together covered 99% to 99.2% of the repertoires. A TCR clonal expansion and chaos score per V-J combination was defined as the ratio of F50 clonal expansion to chaos observed in the TCRdist matrix. Welch's t-statistics and random forest were used to reduce features to about a dozen V-J combinations, which were fed into a naive Bayes classifier. The Morisita-Horn index was used to measure how similar the thyroid and blood repertoires were. TCRdb's own reprocessing of the public reads used fastp at Q25 and MiXCR and kept productive beta chains. CDR3 protein sequences are deduplicated, and each keeps its most common genes and DNA. TCRdb's processing, not the authors', yielded these V and J calls. Across this sample there are just over 600,000 distinct CDR3 sequences, with around a fifth seen only once. Approximately 7% of the sample comes from the top ten.

This chain joins TRBV29-1 to TRBJ1-2, with no confident D gene call. The source of this sequence is a woman younger than 30 with stable Graves' hyperthyroidism. Some clones in this sample may be carry-over from other donors' samples. Donor details come from another sample of the same person, matched by shared clones. What was sequenced was peripheral blood. Read as DNA, the sequence is TGCAGCGTTGGGCCGGGGAATTATGGCTACACCTTC. Translation gives CSVGPGNYGYTF.